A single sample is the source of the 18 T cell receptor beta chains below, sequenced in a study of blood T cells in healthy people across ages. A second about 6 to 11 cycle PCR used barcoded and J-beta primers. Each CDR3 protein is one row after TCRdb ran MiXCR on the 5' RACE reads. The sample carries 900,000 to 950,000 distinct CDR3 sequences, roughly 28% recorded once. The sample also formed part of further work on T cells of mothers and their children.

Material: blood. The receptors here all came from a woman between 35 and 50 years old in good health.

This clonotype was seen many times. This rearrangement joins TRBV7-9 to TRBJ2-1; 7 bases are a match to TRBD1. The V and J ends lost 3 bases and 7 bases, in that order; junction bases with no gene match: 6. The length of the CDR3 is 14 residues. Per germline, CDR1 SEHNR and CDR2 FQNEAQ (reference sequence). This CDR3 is CASSFRQGTNEQFF. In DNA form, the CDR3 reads TGTGCCAGCAGCTTCAGACAGGGTACAAATGAGCAGTTCTTC.

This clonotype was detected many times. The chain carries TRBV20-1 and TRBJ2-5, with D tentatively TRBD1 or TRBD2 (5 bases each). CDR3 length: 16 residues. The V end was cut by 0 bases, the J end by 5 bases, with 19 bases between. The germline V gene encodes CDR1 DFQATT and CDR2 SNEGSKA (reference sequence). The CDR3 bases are TGCAGTGCTAGAGATCGGGAACAGGCCCTCGGGGAGACCCAGTACTTC. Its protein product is CSARDREQALGETQYF.

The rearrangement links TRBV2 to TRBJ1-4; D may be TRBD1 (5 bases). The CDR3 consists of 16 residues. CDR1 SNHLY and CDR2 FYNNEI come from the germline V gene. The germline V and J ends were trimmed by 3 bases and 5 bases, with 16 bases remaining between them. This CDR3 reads CASSEPGTDLNEKLFF. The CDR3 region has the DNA TGTGCCAGCAGTGAGCCGGGGACTGACTTAAATGAAAAACTGTTTTTT. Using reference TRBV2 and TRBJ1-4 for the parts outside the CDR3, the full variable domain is EPEVTQTPSHQVTQMGQEVILRCVPISNHLYFYWYRQILGQKVEFLVSFYNNEISEKSEIFDDQFSVERPDGSNFTLKIRSTKLEDSAMYFCASSEPGTDLNEKLFFGSGTQLSVL.

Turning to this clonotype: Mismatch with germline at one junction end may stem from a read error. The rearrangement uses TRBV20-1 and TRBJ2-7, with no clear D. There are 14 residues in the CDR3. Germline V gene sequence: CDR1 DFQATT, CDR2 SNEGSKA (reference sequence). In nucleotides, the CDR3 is TGCAGTGCTAGAGACAGGCCGGCTTCCTACGGGCAGTACTTC. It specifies CSARDRPASYGQYF.

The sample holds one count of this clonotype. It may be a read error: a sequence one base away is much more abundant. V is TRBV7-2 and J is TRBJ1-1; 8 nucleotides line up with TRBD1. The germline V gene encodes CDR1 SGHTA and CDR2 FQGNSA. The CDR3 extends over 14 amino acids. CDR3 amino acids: CASLRDRGATVAFF. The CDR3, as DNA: TGTGCCAGCTTAAGAGACAGGGGCGCCACTGTAGCTTTCTTT.

The CDR3 nucleotides read TGTGCCAGCAGCTCCCAGGGGCTAGGGGATACTGAAGCTTTCTTT. Protein: CASSSQGLGDTEAFF. J is TRBJ1-1 and V is TRBV5-5; TRBD1 might be the D (6 bases). This CDR3 comprises 15 residues. V lost 3 bases, J lost 5 bases, and 17 bases lay in between. Per the germline V gene, CDR1 is SGHKS and CDR2 is YYEKEE (reference sequence).

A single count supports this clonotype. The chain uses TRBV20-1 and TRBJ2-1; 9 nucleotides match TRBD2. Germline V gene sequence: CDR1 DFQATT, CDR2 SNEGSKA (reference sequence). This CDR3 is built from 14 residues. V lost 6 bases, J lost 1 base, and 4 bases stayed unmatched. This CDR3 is CSALAGESYNEQFF. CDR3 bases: TGCAGTGCCTTAGCGGGGGAATCCTACAATGAGCAGTTCTTC.

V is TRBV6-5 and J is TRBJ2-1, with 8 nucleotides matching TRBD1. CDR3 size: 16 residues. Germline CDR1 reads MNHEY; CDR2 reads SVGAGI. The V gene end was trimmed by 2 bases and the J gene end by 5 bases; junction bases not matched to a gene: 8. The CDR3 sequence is CASSYPNSGGHNEQFF. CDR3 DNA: TGTGCCAGCAGTTACCCCAATTCAGGGGGCCACAATGAGCAGTTCTTC.

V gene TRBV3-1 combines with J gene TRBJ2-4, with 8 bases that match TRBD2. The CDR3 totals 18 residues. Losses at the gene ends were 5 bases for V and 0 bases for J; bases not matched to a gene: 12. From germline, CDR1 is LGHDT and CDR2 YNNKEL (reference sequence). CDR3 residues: CASSYAPTSGIAKNIQYF. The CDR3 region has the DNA TGTGCCAGCAGCTACGCGCCTACTAGCGGAATAGCCAAAAACATTCAGTACTTC. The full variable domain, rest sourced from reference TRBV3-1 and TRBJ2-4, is DTAVSQTPKYLVTQMGNDKSIKCEQNLGHDTMYWYKQDSKKFLKIMFSYNNKELIINETVPNRFSPKSPDKAHLNLHINSLELGDSAVYFCASSYAPTSGIAKNIQYFGAGTRLSVL.

The CDR3 loop is CASRIGVVEETQYF. Written as DNA, the CDR3 is TGTGCCAGCAGGATTGGGGTGGTGGAGGAGACCCAGTACTTC. The chain uses TRBV6-5 and TRBJ2-5, with D uncertain. Germline V gene lookup returns CDR1 MNHEY and CDR2 SVGAGI. The CDR3 totals 14 residues. V lost 6 bases and J 5 bases, leaving 16 bases between the germline ends.

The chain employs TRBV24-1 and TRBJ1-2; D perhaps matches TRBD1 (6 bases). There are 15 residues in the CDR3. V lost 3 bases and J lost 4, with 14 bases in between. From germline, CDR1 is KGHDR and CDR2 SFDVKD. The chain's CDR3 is CATSDPSGEGYGYTF. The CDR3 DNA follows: TGTGCCACCAGTGATCCTTCAGGGGAAGGCTATGGCTACACCTTC.

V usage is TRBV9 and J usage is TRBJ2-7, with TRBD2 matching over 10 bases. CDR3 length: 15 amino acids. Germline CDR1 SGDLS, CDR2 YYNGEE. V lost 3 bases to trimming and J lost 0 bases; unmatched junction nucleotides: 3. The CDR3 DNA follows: TGTGCCAGCAGCGCTAGCGGGGGCCCCTCCTACGAGCAGTACTTC. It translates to CASSASGGPSYEQYF.

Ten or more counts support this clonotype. Written as DNA, the CDR3 is TGCGCCAGCAGCTTGGGCCAGGCGAGCTCCTACAATGAGCAGTTCTTC. Its protein is CASSLGQASSYNEQFF. The V call is TRBV5-1, the J call TRBJ2-1, with unresolved D. V shed 0 bases and J shed 0 bases, with 10 bases lying between them. The CDR3 is 16 amino acids. Germline values: CDR1 SGHRS, CDR2 YFSETQ.

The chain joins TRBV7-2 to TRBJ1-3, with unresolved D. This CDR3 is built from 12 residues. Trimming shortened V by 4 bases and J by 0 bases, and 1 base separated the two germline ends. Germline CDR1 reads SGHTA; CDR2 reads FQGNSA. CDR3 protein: CASSYSGNTIYF. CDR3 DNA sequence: TGTGCCAGCAGCTACTCTGGAAACACCATATATTTT.

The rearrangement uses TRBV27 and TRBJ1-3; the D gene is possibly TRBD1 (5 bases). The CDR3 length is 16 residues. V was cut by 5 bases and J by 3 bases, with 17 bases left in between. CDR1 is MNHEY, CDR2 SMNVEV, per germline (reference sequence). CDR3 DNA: TGTGCCAGCAGTCCCAGCAGGGTGGAATTTGGAAACACCATATATTTT. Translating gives CASSPSRVEFGNTIYF.

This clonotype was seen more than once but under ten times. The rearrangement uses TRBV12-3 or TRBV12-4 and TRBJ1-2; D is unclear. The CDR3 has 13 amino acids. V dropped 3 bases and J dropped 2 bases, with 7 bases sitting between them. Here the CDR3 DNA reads TGTGCCAGCAGTTTCCAACAGAACTATGGCTACACCTTC. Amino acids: CASSFQQNYGYTF.

The CDR3 is CASSLAVIKTYGYTF. CDR3 DNA: TGTGCCAGCAGCTTAGCGGTGATAAAGACCTATGGCTACACCTTC. The chain recombines TRBV7-2 with TRBJ1-2; D gene ambiguous. The CDR3 sequence is 15 residues long. Germline lookup yields CDR1 SGHTA and CDR2 FQGNSA. V was shortened by 0 bases and J by 4 bases, with 12 bases between the two germline ends.

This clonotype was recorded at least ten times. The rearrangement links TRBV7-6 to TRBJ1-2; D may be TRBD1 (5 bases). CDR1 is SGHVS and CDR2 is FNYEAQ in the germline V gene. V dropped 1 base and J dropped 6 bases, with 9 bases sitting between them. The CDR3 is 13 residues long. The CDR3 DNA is TGTGCCAGCAGCTTAGAAACAGGACATGGCTACACCTTC. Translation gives CASSLETGHGYTF.